These T cell receptor beta chains were read from a single sample in a study of blood T cell repertoires in COVID-19. Measured with immunoSEQ multiplex PCR; TCRdb has only the in-frame clones, and not every one. The sample shows about 190,000 clones, 84% of them seen only once. The specimen was peripheral blood. The receptors stem from a human donor in a cohort sampled during active COVID-19. Both conserved end residues are part of each CDR3. D genes are given only for firm matches. Expanded clones get a size class; other rows say once, few or many, or leave the size out.

clone_size: -
j_call: TRBJ1-6
d_call: TRBD1
v_call: TRBV6-5
cdr3_aa: CASRGTANSPLHF
cdr3_nt: TGTGCCAGCAGAGGGACAGCCAATTCACCCCTCCACTTT

clone_size: -
j_call: TRBJ2-2
d_call: -
v_call: TRBV19
cdr3_aa: CASSDKPVSNTGELFF
cdr3_nt: TGTGCCAGTAGCGACAAGCCGGTGTCGAACACCGGGGAGCTGTTTTTT

clone_size: -
j_call: TRBJ2-2
d_call: TRBD2
v_call: TRBV5-4
cdr3_aa: CASSLSRGLWTGELFF
cdr3_nt: TGTGCCAGCAGCTTGTCGAGGGGACTATGGACCGGGGAGCTGTTTTTT

clone_size: -
j_call: TRBJ2-1
d_call: TRBD2
v_call: TRBV3-1/TRBV3-2
cdr3_aa: CASSQDAGVLKFF
cdr3_nt: TGTGCCAGCAGCCAAGATGCGGGGGTCTTGAAGTTCTTC

clone_size: -
j_call: TRBJ2-2
d_call: -
v_call: TRBV30
cdr3_aa: CAWSVSGWELFF
cdr3_nt: TGTGCCTGGAGTGTCTCAGGGTGGGAGCTGTTTTTT

clone_size: -
j_call: TRBJ2-7
d_call: -
v_call: TRBV5-1
cdr3_aa: CASSLAVFGRDSYEQYF
cdr3_nt: TGCGCCAGCAGCTTGGCGGTGTTCGGTAGAGACTCCTACGAGCAGTACTTC

clone_size: few
j_call: TRBJ1-5
d_call: -
v_call: TRBV6-2/TRBV6-3
cdr3_aa: CASSYLGRLNQPQHF
cdr3_nt: TGTGCCAGCAGTTACCTAGGGAGGCTAAATCAGCCCCAGCATTTT

clone_size: -
j_call: TRBJ1-1
d_call: -
v_call: TRBV28
cdr3_aa: CASTYRGRAFF
cdr3_nt: TGTGCCAGCACTTACCGGGGGAGAGCTTTCTTT

clone_size: -
j_call: TRBJ2-2
d_call: TRBD1
v_call: TRBV6-5
cdr3_aa: CASRKGQGVSGELFF
cdr3_nt: TGTGCCAGCAGAAAGGGACAGGGGGTCTCCGGGGAGCTGTTTTTT

clone_size: -
j_call: TRBJ2-5
d_call: -
v_call: TRBV9
cdr3_aa: CASSSRTVGETQYF
cdr3_nt: TGTGCCAGCAGCTCCCGGACAGTGGGGGAGACCCAGTACTTC

clone_size: -
j_call: TRBJ2-1
d_call: TRBD2
v_call: TRBV2
cdr3_aa: CASRYGLAGVYNEQFF
cdr3_nt: TGTGCCAGCAGATATGGACTAGCGGGAGTCTACAATGAGCAGTTCTTC

clone_size: -
j_call: TRBJ2-1
d_call: TRBD2
v_call: TRBV7-2
cdr3_aa: CASSFKAGEANEQFF
cdr3_nt: TGTGCCAGCAGCTTTAAAGCGGGGGAGGCCAATGAGCAGTTCTTC

clone_size: -
j_call: TRBJ1-4
d_call: TRBD1
v_call: TRBV6-6
cdr3_aa: CASSTSRDRIEKLFF
cdr3_nt: TGTGCCAGCAGTACAAGCAGGGACAGAATTGAAAAACTGTTTTTT

clone_size: -
j_call: TRBJ1-4
d_call: TRBD1
v_call: TRBV2
cdr3_aa: CASRGTGPWEKLFF
cdr3_nt: TGTGCCAGCAGGGGGACAGGGCCGTGGGAAAAACTGTTTTTT

clone_size: -
j_call: TRBJ2-2
d_call: -
v_call: TRBV28
cdr3_aa: CASAPGGHYTGELFF
cdr3_nt: TGTGCCAGCGCCCCTGGGGGACATTACACCGGGGAGCTGTTTTTT

clone_size: -
j_call: TRBJ1-4
d_call: TRBD1
v_call: TRBV5-1
cdr3_aa: CASSFRLSGTGEEKLFF
cdr3_nt: TGCGCCAGCAGCTTCCGACTGTCCGGGACAGGGGAGGAAAAACTGTTTTTT

clone_size: -
j_call: TRBJ2-5
d_call: -
v_call: TRBV19
cdr3_aa: CASSSAGIQETQYF
cdr3_nt: TGTGCCAGTAGTTCGGCCGGGATCCAAGAGACCCAGTACTTC

clone_size: few
j_call: TRBJ1-3
d_call: -
v_call: TRBV7-9
cdr3_aa: CASRPDRISHTIYF
cdr3_nt: TGTGCCAGCAGACCCGACAGGATCAGCCACACCATATATTTT

clone_size: -
j_call: TRBJ2-4
d_call: -
v_call: TRBV2
cdr3_aa: CASSHREGVGEDIQYF
cdr3_nt: TGTGCCAGCAGCCACCGAGAGGGGGTCGGTGAGGACATTCAGTACTTC

clone_size: -
j_call: TRBJ2-2
d_call: -
v_call: TRBV5-1
cdr3_aa: CASSPNLNTGELFF
cdr3_nt: TGCGCCAGCAGCCCCAACTTGAACACCGGGGAGCTGTTTTTT

clone_size: few
j_call: TRBJ2-2
d_call: TRBD1
v_call: TRBV3-1/TRBV3-2
cdr3_aa: CASSRPGQGAGTGELFF
cdr3_nt: TGTGCCAGCAGCCGACCGGGACAGGGGGCGGGCACCGGGGAGCTGTTTTTT

clone_size: -
j_call: TRBJ2-3
d_call: -
v_call: TRBV15
cdr3_aa: CATSRAGANTDTQYF
cdr3_nt: TGTGCCACCAGCAGAGCAGGGGCCAACACAGATACGCAGTATTTT

clone_size: -
j_call: TRBJ1-3
d_call: TRBD1
v_call: TRBV7-9
cdr3_aa: CASGPDRGVGNTIYF
cdr3_nt: TGTGCCAGCGGGCCGGACAGGGGTGTCGGAAACACCATATATTTT

clone_size: -
j_call: TRBJ2-3
d_call: -
v_call: TRBV7-9
cdr3_aa: CASTKGSRIRGDTQYF
cdr3_nt: TGTGCCAGCACCAAAGGGAGTAGAATACGTGGAGATACGCAGTATTTT

clone_size: -
j_call: TRBJ2-5
d_call: -
v_call: TRBV19
cdr3_aa: CASSIFHSQETQYF
cdr3_nt: TGTGCCAGTAGTATATTTCACAGCCAAGAGACCCAGTACTTC

clone_size: -
j_call: TRBJ2-5
d_call: -
v_call: TRBV5-1
cdr3_aa: CASSLVGGEPQETQYF
cdr3_nt: TGCGCCAGCAGCTTGGTAGGGGGGGAGCCCCAAGAGACCCAGTACTTC

clone_size: -
j_call: TRBJ2-7
d_call: -
v_call: TRBV19
cdr3_aa: CASRDTARWYF
cdr3_nt: TGTGCCAGCCGGGACACGGCCCGGTGGTACTTC

clone_size: -
j_call: TRBJ1-1
d_call: -
v_call: TRBV23-1
cdr3_aa: CASSLNRTGLANTEAFF
cdr3_nt: TGCGCCAGCAGTCTAAACCGCACAGGGCTCGCGAACACTGAAGCTTTCTTT

clone_size: -
j_call: TRBJ2-5
d_call: TRBD2
v_call: TRBV10-3
cdr3_aa: CAISVASGVKETQYF
cdr3_nt: TGTGCCATCAGTGTAGCTAGCGGGGTCAAAGAGACCCAGTACTTC

clone_size: -
j_call: TRBJ2-4
d_call: -
v_call: TRBV6-5
cdr3_aa: CASSYSSSTAKNIQYF
cdr3_nt: TGTGCCAGCAGTTACTCTAGCAGTACGGCCAAAAACATTCAGTACTTC

clone_size: -
j_call: TRBJ2-1
d_call: TRBD1
v_call: TRBV7-3
cdr3_aa: CASSPQGTGGQFF
cdr3_nt: TGTGCCAGCAGCCCTCAAGGGACAGGCGGGCAGTTCTTC

clone_size: few
j_call: TRBJ2-2
d_call: -
v_call: TRBV6-5
cdr3_aa: CASRLGAPNTGELFF
cdr3_nt: TGTGCCAGCAGGCTGGGGGCCCCGAACACCGGGGAGCTGTTTTTT

clone_size: -
j_call: TRBJ1-1
d_call: TRBD1
v_call: TRBV6-5
cdr3_aa: CASSYNTGEEAFF
cdr3_nt: TGTGCCAGCAGTTACAACACAGGGGAGGAAGCTTTCTTT

clone_size: -
j_call: TRBJ2-5
d_call: TRBD1
v_call: TRBV28
cdr3_aa: CASSNPTGTGETQYF
cdr3_nt: TGTGCCAGCAGTAACCCGACAGGGACCGGGGAGACCCAGTACTTC

clone_size: -
j_call: TRBJ2-3
d_call: -
v_call: TRBV7-8
cdr3_aa: CASSLDLGTGTDTQYF
cdr3_nt: TGTGCCAGCAGCTTAGATCTGGGAACGGGGACAGATACGCAGTATTTT

clone_size: -
j_call: TRBJ2-5
d_call: TRBD2
v_call: TRBV7-2
cdr3_aa: CASSPGLAGETQYF
cdr3_nt: TGTGCCAGCAGCCCGGGACTAGCGGGGGAGACCCAGTACTTC

clone_size: -
j_call: TRBJ2-3
d_call: -
v_call: TRBV5-1
cdr3_aa: CASNKAGPSTDTQYF
cdr3_nt: TGCGCCAGCAATAAGGCAGGGCCTAGCACAGATACGCAGTATTTT

clone_size: -
j_call: TRBJ2-6
d_call: TRBD1
v_call: TRBV19
cdr3_aa: CASTSGQGLSGANVLTF
cdr3_nt: TGTGCCAGTACCTCGGGACAGGGACTCTCTGGGGCCAACGTCCTGACTTTC

clone_size: -
j_call: TRBJ1-2
d_call: -
v_call: TRBV4-1
cdr3_aa: CASSQDWGDRGYTF
cdr3_nt: TGCGCCAGCAGCCAAGATTGGGGCGATAGGGGCTACACCTTC

clone_size: -
j_call: TRBJ1-2
d_call: -
v_call: TRBV6-6
cdr3_aa: CASSYPNSQRYGYTF
cdr3_nt: TGTGCCAGCAGTTACCCGAACAGCCAGCGGTATGGCTACACCTTC

clone_size: -
j_call: TRBJ2-3
d_call: -
v_call: TRBV12-5
cdr3_aa: CASGSGRTNRDTQYF
cdr3_nt: TGTGCTAGTGGTTCCGGAAGGACAAACCGGGATACGCAGTATTTT

clone_size: -
j_call: TRBJ1-3
d_call: -
v_call: TRBV30
cdr3_aa: CAFRAGALFSGNTIYF
cdr3_nt: TGTGCCTTCCGGGCGGGGGCACTCTTCTCTGGAAACACCATATATTTT

clone_size: -
j_call: TRBJ1-6
d_call: -
v_call: TRBV7-3
cdr3_aa: CASSLMSSYNSPLHF
cdr3_nt: TGTGCCAGCAGCTTGATGAGCTCCTATAATTCACCCCTCCACTTT

clone_size: many
j_call: TRBJ1-1
d_call: -
v_call: TRBV6-5
cdr3_aa: CASSYGQGLRTEAFF
cdr3_nt: TGTGCCAGCAGTTACGGGCAGGGACTTCGCACTGAAGCTTTCTTT

clone_size: -
j_call: TRBJ1-1
d_call: -
v_call: TRBV3-1/TRBV3-2
cdr3_aa: CASSQGFGGAYEAFF
cdr3_nt: TGTGCCAGCAGCCAAGGGTTCGGAGGGGCTTATGAAGCTTTCTTT

clone_size: -
j_call: TRBJ2-7
d_call: TRBD2
v_call: TRBV7-7
cdr3_aa: CARVKLSGSHFYEQYF
cdr3_nt: TGTGCCAGGGTCAAACTTAGCGGGAGTCACTTTTACGAGCAGTACTTC

clone_size: -
j_call: TRBJ1-3
d_call: -
v_call: TRBV6-5
cdr3_aa: CASIAGVTGNTIYF
cdr3_nt: TGTGCCAGCATCGCGGGAGTGACTGGAAACACCATATATTTT

clone_size: -
j_call: TRBJ2-4
d_call: -
v_call: TRBV7-2
cdr3_aa: CASSETGKNIQYF
cdr3_nt: TGTGCCAGCAGCGAAACAGGGAAAAACATTCAGTACTTC

clone_size: -
j_call: TRBJ2-1
d_call: -
v_call: TRBV6-5
cdr3_aa: CASSPPGNEQFF
cdr3_nt: TGTGCCAGCAGCCCCCCGGGCAATGAGCAGTTCTTC

clone_size: -
j_call: TRBJ2-5
d_call: TRBD2
v_call: TRBV5-1
cdr3_aa: CASSLPVGGPVETQYF
cdr3_nt: TGCGCCAGCAGCTTGCCTGTGGGAGGGCCGGTTGAGACCCAGTACTTC

clone_size: -
j_call: TRBJ1-6
d_call: TRBD1
v_call: TRBV3-1/TRBV3-2
cdr3_aa: CASRVSWTGGSPLHF
cdr3_nt: TGTGCCAGCAGAGTTAGCTGGACAGGGGGTTCACCCCTCCACTTT

clone_size: -
j_call: TRBJ2-5
d_call: -
v_call: TRBV5-5
cdr3_aa: CASSPGGQGAFRETQYF
cdr3_nt: TGTGCCAGCAGCCCCGGGGGGCAGGGGGCATTTCGGGAGACCCAGTACTTC